Listed here are 13 T cell receptor beta chains from one sample, sequenced in a study of blood T cell repertoires in COVID-19. Some clones are missing from TCRdb's copy, which holds only in-frame ones; the method was immunoSEQ multiplex PCR. The top ten clones hold roughly 3.2% of a sample with 60,000 to 85,000 clones, around nine tenths of them seen once. Source material: peripheral blood. These TCRs come from a woman aged 50 to 60 with COVID-19, enrolled during active disease.

The rearrangement links TRBV25-1 to TRBJ2-7; 7 positions agree with TRBD1. From germline, CDR1 is MGHDK and CDR2 SYGVNS. With 4 bases clipped from V and 6 bases from J, the junction kept 9 bases outside the gene matches. The CDR3 covers 14 residues. CDR3 in DNA: TGTGCCAGCAGTGCGACAGGGATGGAAGGCGAGCAGTACTTC. This codes for CASSATGMEGEQYF.

As DNA, the CDR3 is TGTGCCAGCAGCTTAGTCGCGGCAACCCAATACGAGCAGTACTTC. Translating it yields CASSLVAATQYEQYF. The J gene is TRBJ2-7, the V gene TRBV7-2, with D uncertain. The CDR3 loop spans 15 amino acids. V lost 1 base and J 4 bases, leaving 14 bases between the germline ends. Germline lookup yields CDR1 SGHTA and CDR2 FQGNSA.

The V and J genes are TRBV30 and TRBJ1-1; D perhaps matches TRBD1 (5 bases). This CDR3 contains 12 residues. Per germline, CDR1 GTSNPN and CDR2 SVGIG (reference sequence). Trimming shortened V by 1 base and J by 7 bases, and 10 bases separated the two germline ends. CDR3 nucleotides: TGTGCCTGGAGTGCGGGGGGGGTTGAAGCTTTCTTT. Protein sequence: CAWSAGGVEAFF.

This rearrangement joins TRBV28 to TRBJ2-7; TRBD1 agrees at 9 bases. The V and J ends lost 9 bases and 6 bases, in that order; junction bases with no gene match: 9. Germline V gives CDR1 MDHEN, CDR2 SYDVKM. The CDR3 extends over 13 amino acids. CDR3 residues: CASRDRGRGEQYF. The CDR3 nucleotides are TGTGCCAGTAGAGACAGGGGGAGAGGCGAGCAGTACTTC.

The rearrangement joins TRBV20-1 to TRBJ1-3; maybe TRBD1 (6 bases). The CDR3 runs to 14 residues. Germline V gives CDR1 DFQATT, CDR2 SNEGSKA (reference sequence). Trimming pared 3 bases from V and 3 bases from J, leaving 12 bases between. The CDR3 reads CSASLGAIGNTIYF. Here the CDR3 DNA reads TGCAGTGCTAGTCTGGGGGCGATTGGAAACACCATATATTTT.

V gene TRBV6-5 combines with J gene TRBJ1-2, with D perhaps matching TRBD1 (6 bases). The CDR3 has 12 residues. CDR1 is MNHEY and CDR2 is SVGAGI in the germline V gene. Deletions cut 8 bases from V and 4 bases from J, with 11 bases between. As DNA, the CDR3 is TGTGCCAGCCAACTGGACAGCTATGGCTACACCTTC. Translation: CASQLDSYGYTF.

The sample holds one count of this clone. The chain employs TRBV3-1 (or the pseudogene TRBV3-2) and TRBJ2-2; 10 positions agree with TRBD2. J lost 10 bases, V lost 1 base, and 6 bases had no gene match. The CDR3 loop spans 15 amino acids. Germline CDR1 and CDR2: LGHDT and YNNKEL (reference sequence). CDR3 amino acids: CASSQVLAGNAELFF. The DNA for the CDR3 is TGTGCCAGCAGCCAAGTACTAGCGGGAAACGCGGAGCTGTTTTTT.

The chain has TRBV3-1 (or the pseudogene TRBV3-2) and TRBJ1-1; TRBD1 is a possible D gene (5 bases). V lost 4 bases, J lost 3 bases, and 12 bases lay in between. CDR3 size: 14 residues. The germline CDR1 and CDR2 sequences are LGHDT and YNNKEL (reference sequence). This CDR3 is CASSPTEGDTEAFF. CDR3 bases: TGTGCCAGCAGCCCCACGGAAGGGGACACTGAAGCTTTCTTT.

V gene TRBV5-1 combines with J gene TRBJ2-3; D not resolved. CDR3 length: 14 amino acids. CDR1 and CDR2 (germline): SGHRS, YFSETQ. V gave up 0 bases and J gave up 0 bases, with 5 bases separating them. The CDR3 DNA sequence: TGCGCCAGCAGCTTGGTGACTAGCACAGATACGCAGTATTTT. As protein: CASSLVTSTDTQYF.

This chain connects TRBV7-9 to TRBJ1-2, with a tentative D call TRBD1 (5 bases). Germline V CDR1 and CDR2: SEHNR, FQNEAQ (reference sequence). CDR3 length: 15 residues. V shed 0 bases and J shed 4 bases, with 12 bases lying between them. CDR3 loop: CASSLATRGVYGYTF. For the CDR3, the DNA is TGTGCCAGCAGCTTAGCGACGCGGGGGGTCTATGGCTACACCTTC. The full variable domain, its missing parts supplied by reference TRBV7-9 and TRBJ1-2, is DTGVSQNPRHKITKRGQNVTFRCDPISEHNRLYWYRQTLGQGPEFLTYFQNEAQLEKSRLLSDRFSAERPKGSFSTLEIQRTEQGDSAMYLCASSLATRGVYGYTFGSGTRLTVV.

This clone was found once. One end of the junction fails to match germline, which may point to a read error. Other nucleotide sequences in the sample specify the same CDR3. The J gene is TRBJ1-2, the V gene TRBV19; tentative D call: TRBD1 (5 bases). The CDR3 is 12 amino acids. Germline assignment: CDR1 LNHDA and CDR2 SQIVND (reference sequence). CDR3 in amino acids: CASSSQGYGYTF. The CDR3 DNA sequence: TGTGCCAGTAGTTCCCAGGGCTATGGCTATACCTTC.

The J gene is TRBJ1-5, the V gene TRBV6-5; D may be TRBD1 (5 bases). CDR1 and CDR2 from the germline V gene are MNHEY and SVGAGI. Trimming cost V 5 bases and J 8 bases, with 13 bases left between them. The CDR3 covers 13 residues. The chain's CDR3 is CASSRTAGEPQHF. CDR3 in DNA: TGTGCCAGCAGTAGGACGGCGGGGGAGCCCCAGCATTTT.

The rearrangement joins TRBV18 to TRBJ1-2; 11 nucleotides line up with TRBD1. The CDR3 totals 14 residues. J was trimmed by 7 bases and V by 3 bases; bases with no gene match: 4. In germline, CDR1 is KGHSH, CDR2 LQKENI. This CDR3 reads CASSPGTGGFGYTF. CDR3 coding DNA: TGTGCCAGCTCACCCGGGACAGGGGGTTTTGGCTACACCTTC.